This note documents a single T cell receptor beta chain sequence. Its antigen is unidentified. The sample belongs to a study of cytomegalovirus exposure and HLA in healthy donors. PCR was performed using 60 Vbeta and 13 Jbeta primers. Sequencing was performed with immunoSEQ multiplex PCR; in TCRdb, only in-frame clones are kept and a portion is missing. This sample carries some 170,000 clones, more than 70% of them seen once, and the ten largest clones take about 1.3%. Regarding the study as a whole: Later analysis suggested most CMV-associated TCR beta chains were HLA-restricted.

After removal of 4 bases from V and 5 bases from J, the junction contained 7 bases not matched to a gene. The CDR3 is 14 residues long. CDR1 and CDR2 (germline): SGHRS, YFSETQ. The TCR comes from a man aged 55 to 70 in good health and CMV-seronegative. The sequenced sample consisted of PBMCs. The chain links TRBV5-1 to TRBJ2-7; 9 bases are shared with TRBD1. DNA of the CDR3: TGCGCCAGCAGCCCACAGGGGGCGTCGAACGAGCAGTACTTC. Its protein product is CASSPQGASNEQYF.